This TCR beta chain was sequenced in a study of shared T cell receptors in the human thymus. Trimming cost V 0 bases and J 6 bases; bases outside gene matches: 5. Per germline, CDR1 SGHRS and CDR2 YFSETQ. The CDR3 consists of 16 residues. Produced via immunoSEQ multiplex PCR; TCRdb's table is partial and in-frame only. This repertoire shows about 610,000 clones, roughly 90% found once; its top ten account for 0.0095% to 0.012%. These data were likewise used in another study, on human thymus T cells.

The origin of this receptor is a boy under two years old with a congenital heart defect. Sequenced material: thymocytes. The chain is built from TRBV5-1 and TRBJ2-7; 14 bases are a match to TRBD2. CDR3 region: CASSLEGLAGGGEQYF. In DNA, the CDR3 is TGCGCCAGCAGCTTGGAAGGACTAGCGGGAGGAGGCGAGCAGTACTTC.